Below, 5 T cell receptor beta chains from the same sample are listed, as sequenced in a study of blood T cell repertoires in COVID-19 (dated by TCRdb to the early 2020s). Library prep was done by the immunoSEQ multiplex PCR assay. TCRdb's version of the immuneACCESS table is confined to in-frame rearrangements and falls short of the full clone set. An unresolved V gene accounts for under half of the shortfall where checked; the remainder is of unknown origin. The sample records around 32,000 clones, just over 85% of which are singletons. The ten largest account for 5.5% of the sample. The material sequenced was peripheral blood. The source is a woman older than 75 with active or convalescent COVID-19.

The chain uses TRBV7-7 and TRBJ2-5, with 12 bases lining up with TRBD2. V shed 5 bases and J 1 base; nucleotides not matched to a gene: 8. CDR3 size: 17 residues. In germline, CDR1 is SSHAT, CDR2 FNYEAQ (reference sequence). CDR3 sequence: CASSLGRGLAGQETQYF. DNA of the CDR3: TGTGCCAGCAGCCTCGGGAGGGGACTAGCGGGCCAAGAGACCCAGTACTTC.

This sequence joins TRBV5-1 and TRBJ2-6; D uncertain. The V and J ends lost 1 base and 4 bases respectively, with 6 bases between them. The germline CDR1 and CDR2 sequences are SGHRS and YFSETQ. The CDR3 runs to 14 residues. As DNA, the CDR3 is TGCGCCAGCAGCTTGTCGAGGGGGGCCAACGTCCTGACTTTC. Amino acid sequence: CASSLSRGANVLTF.

The rearrangement joins TRBV7-8 to TRBJ1-5; no definite D call. V gave up 0 bases and J gave up 8 bases, with 11 bases separating them. This CDR3 is built from 14 residues. Germline assignment: CDR1 SGHVS and CDR2 FQNEAQ. The CDR3 nucleotides are TGTGCCAGCAGCTTAGCGGAGGGCCTTAAGCCCCAGCATTTT. This encodes CASSLAEGLKPQHF.

This clone was picked up a small number of times. The chain combines TRBV7-2 with TRBJ2-1; TRBD2 matches 12 bases. V was pared by 4 bases and J by 9 bases, with 10 bases of the junction left unmatched. The CDR3 is made up of 16 amino acids. Looked up from germline, CDR1 is SGHTA and CDR2 is FQGNSA. This CDR3 reads CASSSGLAGWALEQFF. The CDR3 DNA follows: TGTGCCAGCAGCTCCGGACTAGCGGGATGGGCACTTGAGCAGTTCTTC.

The chain carries TRBV19 and TRBJ2-3, with 14 bases aligning to TRBD2. This CDR3 has 18 residues. J was trimmed by 3 bases and V by 1 base; bases with no gene match: 6. Germline CDR1 and CDR2: LNHDA and SQIVND (reference sequence). The CDR3 DNA is TGTGCCAGTAGTATAGGGGCCGGGACTAGCGGGAGAACAGATACGCAGTATTTT. Its protein is CASSIGAGTSGRTDTQYF.